The 2 T cell receptor beta chains presented below share a single source sample, sequenced in a study of blood T cell repertoires in COVID-19. The repertoire was sequenced with immunoSEQ multiplex PCR; TCRdb's copy has only in-frame clones and lacks some. Here the sample spans 150,000 or so clones, approximately 88% being singletons. Sequencing used PBMCs or T cells enriched from blood (not recorded which). The receptors derive from an older woman who had recovered from COVID-19.

The chain is built from TRBV19 and TRBJ1-4; no definite D call. The CDR3 sequence is 13 residues long. CDR1 is LNHDA and CDR2 is SQIVND in the germline V gene (reference sequence). V lost 2 bases, J lost 8 bases, and 9 bases lay in between. CDR3: CASSIRRFEKLFF. CDR3 sequence (DNA): TGTGCCAGTAGTATACGGAGGTTCGAAAAACTGTTTTTT.

The CDR3: CASSPIQGANTEAFF. CDR3 DNA sequence: TGCGCCAGCAGCCCTATACAGGGGGCGAACACTGAAGCTTTCTTT. The V and J genes are TRBV5-1 and TRBJ1-1, with 9 bases matching TRBD1. Trimming cost V 4 bases and J 1 base; bases outside gene matches: 5. The CDR3 extends over 15 amino acids. CDR1 is SGHRS, CDR2 YFSETQ, per germline.